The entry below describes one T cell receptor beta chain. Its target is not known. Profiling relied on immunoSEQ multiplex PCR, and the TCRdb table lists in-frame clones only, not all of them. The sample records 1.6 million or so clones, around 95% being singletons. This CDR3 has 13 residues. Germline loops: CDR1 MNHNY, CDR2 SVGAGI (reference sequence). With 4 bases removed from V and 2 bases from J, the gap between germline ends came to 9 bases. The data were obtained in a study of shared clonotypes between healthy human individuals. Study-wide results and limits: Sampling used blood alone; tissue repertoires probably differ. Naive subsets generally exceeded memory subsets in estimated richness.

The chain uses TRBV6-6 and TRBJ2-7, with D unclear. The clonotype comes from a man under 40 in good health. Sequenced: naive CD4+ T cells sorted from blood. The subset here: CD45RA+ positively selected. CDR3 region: CASSSQDPYEQYF. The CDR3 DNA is TGTGCCAGCAGTTCGCAAGATCCCTACGAGCAGTACTTC.